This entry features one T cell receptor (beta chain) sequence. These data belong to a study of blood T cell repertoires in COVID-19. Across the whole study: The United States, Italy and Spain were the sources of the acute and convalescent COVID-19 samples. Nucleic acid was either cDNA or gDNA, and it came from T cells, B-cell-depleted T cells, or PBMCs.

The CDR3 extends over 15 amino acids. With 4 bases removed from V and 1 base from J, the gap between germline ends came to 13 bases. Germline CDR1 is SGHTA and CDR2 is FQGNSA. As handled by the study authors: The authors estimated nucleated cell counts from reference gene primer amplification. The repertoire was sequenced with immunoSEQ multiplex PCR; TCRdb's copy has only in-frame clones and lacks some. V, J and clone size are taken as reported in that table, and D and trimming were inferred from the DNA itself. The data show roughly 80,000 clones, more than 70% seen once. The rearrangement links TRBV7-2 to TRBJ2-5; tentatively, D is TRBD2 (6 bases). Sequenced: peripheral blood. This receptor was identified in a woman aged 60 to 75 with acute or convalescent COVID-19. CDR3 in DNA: TGTGCCAGCAGCTCGGGGACTTCACTCCAAGAGACCCAGTACTTC. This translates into CASSSGTSLQETQYF. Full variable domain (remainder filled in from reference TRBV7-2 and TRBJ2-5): GAGVSQSPSNKVTEKGKDVELRCDPISGHTALYWYRQSLGQGLEFLIYFQGNSAPDKSGLPSDRFSAERTGGSVSTLTIQRTQQEDSAVYLCASSSGTSLQETQYFGPGTRLLVL.